This T cell receptor beta chain was documented in a study of cytomegalovirus exposure and HLA in healthy donors. General study findings and limits: Whilst most TCR sequences proved rare, a subset of public TCRs occurred across many donors. The sole available immune exposure information was CMV serostatus. The authors listed about 170 TCR beta chains as cytomegalovirus-associated.

The study ran its PCR with 60 Vbeta and 13 Jbeta primers. Some clones are missing from TCRdb's copy, which holds only in-frame ones; the method was immunoSEQ multiplex PCR. This table has just under 150,000 clones, around 86% appearing once. Points on this clone: Antigen: not known.

Material for sequencing was PBMCs. The clonotype was recovered from a woman aged 30 to 39 in good health and CMV-seronegative.

The CDR3 reads CAWSGGALYEQYF. CDR3 nucleotides: TGTGCCTGGAGCGGAGGAGCGCTCTACGAGCAGTACTTC. The V gene is TRBV30, the J gene TRBJ2-7; the D gene is possibly TRBD2 (5 bases). V was pared by 3 bases and J by 3 bases, with 12 bases between. The CDR3 contains 13 residues. Germline V gene data show CDR1 as GTSNPN and CDR2 as SVGIG (reference sequence).